The 2 T cell receptor beta chains presented below share a single source sample, sequenced in a study of CD8 T cells in Susac syndrome. Random hexamers were used to reverse transcribe the RNA input (roughly 0.5 to 1 ug). TCRdb re-derived calls from the immunoSEQ multiplex PCR reads in MiXCR, one entry per CDR3 protein. The sample has over 300,000 distinct CDR3 sequences; roughly 94% are singletons. Sample: CD4+ T cells from PBMCs. Receptors originate from a human donor with multiple sclerosis.

The gene calls are TRBV20-1 and TRBJ2-1; possibly TRBD2 for D (6 bases). The CDR3 has 14 residues. Germline CDR1 DFQATT, CDR2 SNEGSKA (reference sequence). Trimming stripped 1 base from V and 6 bases from J, with 13 bases between. In DNA, the CDR3 is TGCAGTGCTAGAGGAGGGACTTCACCCAATGAGCAGTTCTTC. Its translation is CSARGGTSPNEQFF.

The chain joins TRBV19 to TRBJ1-5; D is ambiguous. This CDR3 is built from 16 residues. Trimming took off 9 bases at V and 4 bases at J, with 22 bases between the two ends. The V gene's germline CDR1 is LNHDA and CDR2 SQIVND (reference sequence). The CDR3 DNA sequence: TGTGCCAGCCAGAGAGGCCCCCCCTATAGGAATCAGCCCCAGCATTTT. Translation: CASQRGPPYRNQPQHF.